The entry below describes one TCR beta chain. The read ends 3 residues early relative to the CDR3; the germline J gene fills the gap. The data originate from a study of T cells in women clearing cervical HPV infection. The CDR3 is 12 residues long. From germline, CDR1 is SGHAT and CDR2 FQNNGV. V lost 1 base to trimming and J lost 9 bases, with 7 bases between them. The method was immunoSEQ multiplex PCR; TCRdb's version includes in-frame clones alone and lacks a portion of them. The sample table sets out some 50,000 clones. The sequence came from a woman aged 18-70 years with a cervical HPV16 infection that either progressed to CIN3+ or cleared (not recorded which). Sequenced: blood buffy coat. The rearrangement uses TRBV11-2 and TRBJ2-1, with D possibly matching TRBD1 (5 bases). The CDR3 bases that were read are TGTGCCAGCAGCTTAGTGCAGGGTGAG. This codes for CASSLVQGE. The CDR3 reads in full as CASSLVQGEQFF.